This T cell receptor beta chain was recorded in a study of blood T cell repertoires in COVID-19 (TCRdb year 2020). In terms of the full investigation: Samples from collaborators originated in the United States, Italy and Spain and spanned both the acute and convalescent phases of COVID-19. The material from the prospective study consisted of cDNA or gDNA derived from T cells, B-cell-depleted T cells, or PBMCs. Deeply sampled blood TCRbeta repertoires from subjects exposed to, actively infected with, or recovered from COVID-19 were included in the dataset. A freely available public database, intended as a resource for researchers studying the immune response to SARS-CoV-2, is where the repertoires were released. The samples were drawn from the first 160 participants of the ongoing ImmuneRACE study and from about 1,200 subjects provided by 6 global collaborators. Nearly every sample came with metadata listing a de-identified subject ID, COVID-19 status, age in years and sex. HLA class I and class II types, where available, came from metadata supplied by the sample provider rather than from assay-based typing.

TCRbeta CDR3 regions were amplified from genomic DNA using the immunoSEQ Assay, a bias-controlled multiplex PCR. The original pipeline was this. Nucleated cell counts per sample were estimated from amplification of reference gene primers within the assay. Sequence reads were collapsed and filtered to measure the absolute abundance of every unique TCRbeta CDR3 rearrangement. For each sample, productive Simpson clonality was calculated by taking the square root of Simpson's diversity index across productive rearrangements. TCRdb limited this immuneACCESS table to in-frame rearrangements with V and J called. A share of clones is missing; checked studies link under half to unresolved V genes, and the rest is unexplained. D and trimming come from the DNA, and the V and J calls and clone size come from that table. The sample contains 200,000 to 250,000 clones, roughly 87% of them found a single time. The ten largest clones capture around 12% of the sample.

A second Seattle source provided samples from volunteer blood donors who had recovered from COVID-19. Whole blood was collected in K2EDTA tubes by collaborating institutions according to the institutions' own protocols. For TCRbeta analysis, collaborators shipped samples in one of three forms: frozen whole blood, isolated PBMCs, or DNA extracted from either of those sample types. This clone was detected a few times. Its antigen has not been determined. No base quality information exists; no much larger clone differs at one position. Between the V and J ends, shortened by 2 bases and 6 bases respectively, the junction contains 17 bases. The CDR1 and CDR2 encoded by the germline V gene are SGHNT and YENEEA. CDR3 length: 15 amino acids, cysteine to phenylalanine. The only DNA kept is the CDR3, 45 bases in frame from the first base. Study-wide findings and limitations: Clinical and demographic metadata were provided uncurated, with the amount varying by source and participant.

The sample consisted of peripheral blood. The clonotype was recovered from a woman between 18 and 29 years old who had recovered from COVID-19. The receptor chain draws on TRBV11-3 and TRBJ2-7; TRBD2 is possibly the D segment (7 matching bases). The CDR3 sequence is CASSLSSGTPLEQYF. In nucleotide form, the sequence is TGTGCCAGCAGCTTATCGAGCGGGACACCCCTCGAGCAGTACTTC.